This TCR beta chain was retrieved from a study of blood T cell repertoires in COVID-19. Study details: Acute-phase and convalescent COVID-19 samples originated in the United States, Italy and Spain.

This CDR3 has 16 residues. Trimming shortened V by 2 bases and J by 0 bases, and 15 bases separated the two germline ends. Germline values: CDR1 SGHRS, CDR2 YFSETQ. Per the original data handling: Amplifying reference gene primers gave estimates of nucleated cell counts. Assay: immunoSEQ multiplex PCR; the TCRdb copy retains only in-frame clones and omits some. From that table come the V and J calls and clone size; the DNA was used to work out D and trimming. Among roughly 75,000 clones listed, about nine tenths were seen once. The chain links TRBV5-1 to TRBJ2-7; D might be TRBD1 (6 bases). What was sequenced was peripheral blood. This TCR was sampled from a man older than 75 in a cohort sampled during active COVID-19. The CDR3 coding sequence is TGCGCCAGCAGCTTCTTAAAACAGGGCTTCTCCTACGAGCAGTACTTC. Translated: CASSFLKQGFSYEQYF.